This T cell receptor (beta chain) was profiled in a study of blood T cell repertoires in COVID-19 (dated by TCRdb to 2018 to 2021). Broadly, across the study: The collaborator samples originated in the United States, Italy and Spain and spanned the acute and convalescent phases of COVID-19. Samples came from the ongoing ImmuneRACE study (first 160 participants) plus 1,254 subjects from 6 global collaborators. The dataset comprised deeply sampled blood TCRbeta repertoires from subjects exposed to, actively infected with, or recovered from COVID-19. The repertoires were made available in a free public database intended to serve as a resource for research on the immune response to SARS-CoV-2. The material from the prospective study consisted of cDNA or gDNA derived from T cells, B-cell-depleted T cells, or PBMCs. Nearly every sample came with metadata listing a de-identified subject ID, COVID-19 status, age in years and sex. Where available, HLA class I and class II types were taken from metadata supplied by the sample provider and were not determined by assay-based typing. Results the study describes overall, beyond this receptor: How much clinical and demographic metadata was included differed by source and by participant, and the metadata was provided uncurated.

V is reduced by 0 bases and J by 0 bases, leaving a spacing of 10 bases between them. Sequences MNHEY (CDR1) and SVGAGI (CDR2) are obtained from the germline V gene. Inclusive of the bounding cysteine and phenylalanine, the CDR3 is 16 residues long. Just CDR3 DNA is preserved here, 48 bases in frame from base 1. Participants in the prospective study were enrolled through a virtual design, were aged about 18 to 100 years, and lived in approximately 24 United States geographic areas. In the prospective study, cohorts were assigned on the basis of participant-reported clinical history obtained from a screening survey and a study questionnaire. ImmuneRACE Cohort 3 recovered participants were defined by two consecutive negative NP/OP PCR tests, healthcare professional clearance, or symptom resolution. In the prospective study, whole blood, serum and a nasopharyngeal or oropharyngeal swab were collected from each participant by mobile phlebotomists. Additional blood draws and questionnaires over an approximately two-month period could optionally be provided by prospective study participants. Before DNA extraction, prospective study blood samples were shipped either frozen or at room temperature.

On this clone itself: What this receptor recognizes is not known. No base-level quality is on record; no much larger clone is a single base apart.

TCRbeta CDR3 regions were amplified from genomic DNA by means of the immunoSEQ Assay, a bias-controlled multiplex PCR. The original methods were these. The number of nucleated cells in each sample was estimated by amplification of reference gene primers within the assay. To quantify the absolute abundance of each unique TCRbeta CDR3 rearrangement, sequence reads were collapsed and filtered. Productive Simpson clonality was computed per sample as the square root of Simpson's diversity index over productive rearrangements. TCRdb provides this immuneACCESS table in a form limited to in-frame rearrangements. Some clones are lacking; in checked studies, under half of them reflect an unresolved V gene, and why the rest are absent is not known. V and J calls and clone size follow that table, whereas D and trimming were derived from the DNA. Within this sample are more than 110,000 clones, with over 75% of them counted one time only. Clones ranked in the top ten supply 2.5% to 3.5% of the sample.

Input material: PBMCs or T cells enriched from blood (not recorded which). This TCR derives from a woman in her 50s who had recovered from COVID-19. Recombination linked TRBV6-5 to TRBJ2-3; the D gene is unclear. Here is the DNA: TGTGCCAGCAGTTACTCTGGCGGAACTAGCACAGATACGCAGTATTTT. Its translation reads: CASSYSGGTSTDTQYF.